These 16 T cell receptor beta chains came from one sample sequenced in a study of T cell repertoires in cytomegalovirus infection. TCRdb independently ran MiXCR on the reads; one entry per CDR3 protein. The sample lists around 770,000 distinct CDR3 sequences, 25% to 30% occurring once. Their target antigens are unknown. The sample was cultured CD8+ T cells from PBMCs, taken from culture after CMV antigen stimulation. These receptors were obtained from a human donor in good health (CMV status not recorded). Some clones in this sample may be carry-over from other donors' samples.

This chain links TRBV29-1 with TRBJ2-7; 8 bases map to TRBD1. Unmatched junction bases numbered 10, after V lost 5 bases and J lost 4 bases. Germline CDR1 and CDR2: SQVTM and ANQGSEA. The CDR3 has 14 amino acids. DNA of the CDR3: TGCAGCGTTAGAACAGGGGGAAATCGGTACGAGCAGTACTTC. Protein sequence: CSVRTGGNRYEQYF.

In its sample, this clonotype was seen a few times. The J gene is TRBJ2-5, the V gene TRBV5-3; no clear D. TRBV5-3 has ORF status, its function being uncertain. There are 14 residues in the CDR3. Trimming took 8 bases from V and 4 from J, leaving 18 bases between them. CDR3 amino acids: CASSPVGSLETQYF. The CDR3 DNA reads as TGTGCCAGCAGCCCCGTTGGAAGTTTAGAGACCCAGTACTTC.

There are a few counts of this clonotype. The rearrangement uses TRBV6-1 and TRBJ1-1; D unclear. There are 14 residues in the CDR3. The ends were cut back, 6 bases at V and 1 base at J, with 12 bases in the middle. Germline lookup yields CDR1 MNHNS and CDR2 SASEGT. The DNA of the CDR3 is TGTGCCAGCAGCTTGTCCACGGCGAACACTGAAGCTTTCTTT. It specifies CASSLSTANTEAFF.

This chain connects TRBV15 to TRBJ2-3, with 7 bases aligning to TRBD1. Trimming removed 4 bases from V and 0 bases from J; junction bases left unmatched: 4. CDR3 length: 15 amino acids. CDR1 is LNHNV, CDR2 YYDKDF, per germline (reference sequence). The CDR3 coding sequence is TGTGCCACCAGCACTCACAGGGGAAGCACAGATACGCAGTATTTT. This encodes CATSTHRGSTDTQYF.

This clonotype was counted only a few times. The chain is built from TRBV6-2 or TRBV6-3 and TRBJ2-3; 9 nucleotides line up with TRBD2. Germline CDR1 is MNHEY and CDR2 is SVGEGT. After removal of 2 bases from V and 6 bases from J, the junction contained 3 bases not matched to a gene. The CDR3 has 14 residues. The CDR3 spells CASSYLAGYDTQYF. The CDR3 DNA follows: TGTGCCAGCAGTTACCTAGCGGGGTACGATACGCAGTATTTT.

This clonotype occurred a few times. V gene TRBV7-8 combines with J gene TRBJ2-4, with D perhaps TRBD2 (5 bases). The CDR3 spans 15 residues. Germline CDR1 and CDR2: SGHVS and FQNEAQ. The V and J ends lost 3 bases and 8 bases respectively, with 17 bases between them. CDR3: CASSFSRGLGDIQYF. The CDR3, as DNA: TGTGCCAGCAGCTTTTCACGGGGTCTCGGGGACATTCAGTACTTC.

This clonotype was observed at least ten times. The V and J genes are TRBV2 and TRBJ2-2; D remains unclear. Trimming removed 7 bases at V and 1 base at J, with 4 bases between. Looked up from germline, CDR1 is SNHLY and CDR2 is FYNNEI. CDR3 length: 12 residues. CDR3 nucleotides: TGTGCCAGCACGGTGAACACCGGGGAGCTGTTTTTT. Translation gives CASTVNTGELFF. Based on the CDR3 plus reference TRBV2 and TRBJ2-2, the full variable domain is EPEVTQTPSHQVTQMGQEVILRCVPISNHLYFYWYRQILGQKVEFLVSFYNNEISEKSEIFDDQFSVERPDGSNFTLKIRSTKLEDSAMYFCASTVNTGELFFGEGSRLTVL.

In its sample, this clonotype was seen a few times. The rearrangement links TRBV7-3 to TRBJ1-1; tentatively, D is TRBD1 (6 bases). CDR3 length equals 16 residues. The V and J ends lost 5 bases and 4 bases respectively, with 20 bases between them. CDR1 is SGHTA, CDR2 FQGTGA, per germline. The CDR3 reads CASSPRRGGPGTEAFF. The CDR3 DNA reads as TGTGCCAGCAGCCCCCGGCGTGGGGGGCCGGGCACTGAAGCTTTCTTT.

The V and J genes are TRBV7-3 and TRBJ2-7; the D is unclear. This CDR3 has 11 residues. V was trimmed by 5 bases and J by 8 bases, leaving 10 bases between them. CDR1 SGHTA and CDR2 FQGTGA come from the germline V gene. The CDR3 DNA sequence: TGTGCCAGCAGCGGGCTATACAAGCAGTACTTC. Its protein product is CASSGLYKQYF.

The CDR3 sequence is CASSLLGNGNTIYF. CDR3 DNA sequence: TGTGCCAGCAGTTTACTAGGGAATGGAAACACCATATATTTT. The chain uses TRBV27 and TRBJ1-3; D not resolved. Germline CDR1 MNHEY, CDR2 SMNVEV (reference sequence). This CDR3 has 14 residues. Between the trimmed V and J ends, which lost 2 bases and 3 bases, there was a span of 8 bases.

This clonotype has a handful of counts. The genes are TRBV7-3 and TRBJ2-2; D unresolved. There are 13 residues in the CDR3. The V end was cut by 5 bases, the J end by 4 bases, with 8 bases between. The germline V gene encodes CDR1 SGHTA and CDR2 FQGTGA. DNA of the CDR3: TGTGCCAGCAGCCATCCGACCACCGGGGAGCTGTTTTTT. As protein: CASSHPTTGELFF.

This rearrangement joins TRBV4-1 to TRBJ1-1; D is uncertain. V gave up 3 bases and J gave up 1 base, with 9 bases separating them. CDR3 length equals 14 residues. From germline, CDR1 is MGHRA and CDR2 YSYEKL. As DNA, the CDR3 is TGCGCCAGCAGCCAGAAACCTCGGAACACTGAAGCTTTCTTT. Residues: CASSQKPRNTEAFF.

In its sample, this clonotype was seen a few times. The rearrangement uses TRBV7-2 and TRBJ2-7, with D perhaps matching TRBD1 (6 bases). Trimming stripped 1 base from V and 3 bases from J, with 13 bases between. Germline V gene lookup returns CDR1 SGHTA and CDR2 FQGNSA. The CDR3 runs 15 residues. Here the CDR3 DNA reads TGTGCCAGCAGCTTAGAGGTGACAGGATACTACGAGCAGTACGTC. Translation gives CASSLEVTGYYEQYV.

The rearrangement uses TRBV4-3 and TRBJ1-6; 9 bases are shared with TRBD1. The trim removed 0 bases at V and 0 bases at J, leaving 3 bases unmatched. This CDR3 is built from 18 residues. From germline, CDR1 is LGHNA and CDR2 YSLEER. The DNA of the CDR3 is TGCGCCAGCAGCCAAGATCACAGGGGGCCCTCCTATAATTCACCCCTCCACTTT. It codes for CASSQDHRGPSYNSPLHF.

The V gene is TRBV5-1, the J gene TRBJ2-7; TRBD1 matches 11 bases. Germline-derived CDR1 and CDR2 are SGHRS and YFSETQ. V lost 3 bases to trimming and J lost 5 bases; unmatched junction nucleotides: 4. This CDR3 is built from 14 residues. The CDR3 coding sequence is TGCGCCAGCAGCTCTGGACAGGGGGCGGACGAGCAGTACTTC. Protein sequence: CASSSGQGADEQYF. Filled out from reference TRBV5-1 and TRBJ2-7, the complete variable domain reads KAGVTQTPRYLIKTRGQQVTLSCSPISGHRSVSWYQQTPGQGLQFLFEYFSETQRNKGNFPGRFSGRQFSNSRSEMNVSTLELGDSALYLCASSSGQGADEQYFGPGTRLTVT.

The chain uses TRBV6-2 or TRBV6-3 and TRBJ2-5; possible D gene TRBD1, 6 bases. V shed 4 bases and J shed 0 bases, with 12 bases lying between them. The CDR3 contains 15 residues. CDR1 and CDR2 (germline): MNHEY, SVGEGT. CDR3: CASSSTDRYQETQYF. In DNA, the CDR3 is TGTGCCAGCAGTTCCACCGACAGGTACCAAGAGACCCAGTACTTC.